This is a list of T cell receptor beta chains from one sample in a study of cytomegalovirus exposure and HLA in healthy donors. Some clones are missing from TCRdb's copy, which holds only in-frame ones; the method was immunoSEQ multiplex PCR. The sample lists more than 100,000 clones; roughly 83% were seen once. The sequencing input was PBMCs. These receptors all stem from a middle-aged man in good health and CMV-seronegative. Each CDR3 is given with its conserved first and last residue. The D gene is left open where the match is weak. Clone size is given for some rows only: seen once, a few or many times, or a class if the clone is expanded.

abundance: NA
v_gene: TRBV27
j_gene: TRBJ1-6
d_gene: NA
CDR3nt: TGTGCCAGCAGTTTATCTACACGTTTTAATTCACCCCTCCACTTT
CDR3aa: CASSLSTRFNSPLHF

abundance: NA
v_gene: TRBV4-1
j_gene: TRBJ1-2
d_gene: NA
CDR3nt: TGCGCCAGCAGCTTACCGACAGGCCCGACCCACTATGGCTACACCTTC
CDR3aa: CASSLPTGPTHYGYTF

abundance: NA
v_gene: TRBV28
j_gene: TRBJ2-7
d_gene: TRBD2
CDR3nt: TGTGCCAGCAGCACCTTTAGCGGGGGGGCCAGATACGAGCAGTACTTC
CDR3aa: CASSTFSGGARYEQYF

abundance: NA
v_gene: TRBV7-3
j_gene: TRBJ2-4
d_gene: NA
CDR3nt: TGTGCCAGCAGCCGGGACTCTAAAAACATTCAGTACTTC
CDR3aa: CASSRDSKNIQYF

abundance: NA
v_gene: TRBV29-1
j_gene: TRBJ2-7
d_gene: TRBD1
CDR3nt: TGCAGCGTTGCGCCTCTAGGACAGGGGGACGAGCAGTACTTC
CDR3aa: CSVAPLGQGDEQYF

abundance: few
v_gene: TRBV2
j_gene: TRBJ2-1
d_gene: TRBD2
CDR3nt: TGTGCCAGCAGCCTAGCGGGGGGGCAAGGCTACAATGAGCAGTTCTTC
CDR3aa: CASSLAGGQGYNEQFF

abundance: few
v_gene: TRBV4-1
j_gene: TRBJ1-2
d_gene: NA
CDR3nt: TGCGCCAGCAGCCAAGAGTCGAGCCATGGCTACACCTTC
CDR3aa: CASSQESSHGYTF

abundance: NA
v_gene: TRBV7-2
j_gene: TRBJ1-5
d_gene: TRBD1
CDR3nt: TGTGCCAGCAGCCCTGGGGAGTTTTGGGGACAGAGGTCCCATCAGCCCCAGCATTTT
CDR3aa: CASSPGEFWGQRSHQPQHF

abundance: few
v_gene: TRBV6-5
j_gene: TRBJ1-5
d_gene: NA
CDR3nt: TGTGCCAGCAGGCGGGGGCAGCGGGACAATCAGCCCCAGCATTTT
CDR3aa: CASRRGQRDNQPQHF

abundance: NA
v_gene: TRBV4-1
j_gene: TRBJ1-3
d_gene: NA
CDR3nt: TGCGCCAGCAGCCAAGAGGGCAGGGGTGGAAACACCATATATTTT
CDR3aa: CASSQEGRGGNTIYF

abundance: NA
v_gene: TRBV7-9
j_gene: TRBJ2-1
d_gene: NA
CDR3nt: TGTGCCAGCAGCTCCACGCTGGCGGGGGCCGCCTACAATGAGCAGTTCTTC
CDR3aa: CASSSTLAGAAYNEQFF

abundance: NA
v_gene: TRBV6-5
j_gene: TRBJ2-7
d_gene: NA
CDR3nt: TGTGCCAGCAGTTACGCCTCAGGAACCTACGAGCAGTACTTC
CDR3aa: CASSYASGTYEQYF

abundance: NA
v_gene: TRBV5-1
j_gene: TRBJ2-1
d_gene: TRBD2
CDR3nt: TGCGCCAGCAGCCCATTGGCGGGAGTTAATGAGCAGTTCTTC
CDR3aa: CASSPLAGVNEQFF

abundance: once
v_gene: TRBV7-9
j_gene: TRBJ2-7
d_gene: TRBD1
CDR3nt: TGTGCCAGCACCCCAGGACAGGGACTGATCTACGAGCAGTACTTC
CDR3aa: CASTPGQGLIYEQYF

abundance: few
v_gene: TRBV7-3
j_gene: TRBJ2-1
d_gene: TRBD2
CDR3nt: TGTGCCAGCAGCTTAGTCCTAGCCGCGGGAGGAAAGCAGTTCTTC
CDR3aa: CASSLVLAAGGKQFF

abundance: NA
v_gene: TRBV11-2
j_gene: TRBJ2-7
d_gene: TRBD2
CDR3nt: TGTGCCAGCAGCTTAGAAGCGGGGTACTCCTACGAGCAGTACTTC
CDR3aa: CASSLEAGYSYEQYF

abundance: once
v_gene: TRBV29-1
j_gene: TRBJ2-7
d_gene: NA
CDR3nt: TGCAGCGTCGTGGACAGAAACAGCTCCTACGAGCAGTACTTC
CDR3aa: CSVVDRNSSYEQYF

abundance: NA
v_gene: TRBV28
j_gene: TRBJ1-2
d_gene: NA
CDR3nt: TGTGCCAGCAGTCCCTCAGGATCCTATGGCTACACCTTC
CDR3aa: CASSPSGSYGYTF

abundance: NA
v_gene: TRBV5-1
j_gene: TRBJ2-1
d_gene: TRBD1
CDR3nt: TGCGCCAGCAGCCTCCGGACAGGGGGCTCCTACAATGAGCAGTTCTTC
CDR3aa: CASSLRTGGSYNEQFF

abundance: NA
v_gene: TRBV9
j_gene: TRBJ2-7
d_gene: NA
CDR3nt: TGTGCCAGCAGCCCTACGACAAGCCCCGACTACGAGCAGTACTTC
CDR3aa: CASSPTTSPDYEQYF

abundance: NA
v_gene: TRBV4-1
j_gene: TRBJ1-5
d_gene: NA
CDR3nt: TGCGCCAGCAGCCCCCTGGAGACCACCAATCAGCCCCAGCATTTT
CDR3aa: CASSPLETTNQPQHF

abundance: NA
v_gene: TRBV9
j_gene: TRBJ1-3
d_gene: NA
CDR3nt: TGTGCCAGCAGAGACAGGTTCCCCTTTATCTCTGGAAACACCATATATTTT
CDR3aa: CASRDRFPFISGNTIYF